Following are 3 T cell receptor beta chains from one sample sequenced in a study of response to subunit inactivated influenza vaccine. TCRdb itself ran the RT-PCR reads through MiXCR, one entry per CDR3 protein. The sample holds roughly 700,000 distinct CDR3 sequences; roughly 13% are singletons and the top ten take around 6.5%. This material consisted of PBMCs from blood, taken around two weeks before vaccination. These receptors came from a man aged 50 to 60 who received an inactivated influenza vaccine.

This clonotype was seen only a few times. The V and J genes are TRBV2 and TRBJ2-4, with D unclear. CDR1 is SNHLY, CDR2 FYNNEI, per germline. V was pared by 6 bases and J by 8 bases, with 11 bases between. The length of the CDR3 is 12 residues. The CDR3 DNA follows: TGTGCCAGCAGCGCAGACATAGACATTCAGTACTTC. The encoded protein is CASSADIDIQYF.

A few counts support this clonotype. The V gene is TRBV12-3 or TRBV12-4, the J gene TRBJ1-1; TRBD1 aligns across 8 bases. Trimming took 5 bases from V and 7 from J; bases not matched to a gene: 6. The CDR3 has 13 residues. The CDR3 loop reads CASSLGQGLEAFF. The DNA for the CDR3 is TGTGCCAGCAGTCTAGGACAGGGCCTTGAAGCTTTCTTT.

This clonotype was detected ten times or more. The V gene is TRBV6-2 or TRBV6-3, the J gene TRBJ2-7; 8 nucleotides line up with TRBD2. Germline CDR1 MNHEY, CDR2 SVGEGT. The CDR3 is made up of 20 amino acids. The V and J ends lost 5 bases and 4 bases, in that order; junction bases with no gene match: 25. The CDR3 protein is CASSRLLSRSGSLPSYEQYF. The CDR3 nucleotides read TGTGCCAGCAGTCGCCTTCTGTCTCGAAGCGGGAGTCTCCCCTCTTACGAGCAGTACTTC.